The 28 T cell receptor beta chains below were found in one sample sequenced in a study of T cell repertoires in cytomegalovirus infection. TCRdb reprocessed the reads with MiXCR, giving one entry per CDR3 protein. Seen here are fewer than 300,000 distinct CDR3 sequences, roughly 25% observed once, and the top ten hold about 14%. The specimen was PBMCs. Source of these receptors: a human donor in good health (CMV status not recorded). Some clones in this sample may be carry-over from other donors' samples.

This clonotype was detected many times. The gene calls are TRBV7-2 and TRBJ2-5; TRBD1 is a possible D gene (5 bases). The germline CDR1 and CDR2 sequences are SGHTA and FQGNSA. V was trimmed by 1 base and J by 2 bases, leaving 8 bases between them. CDR3 size: 14 residues. CDR3 amino acids: CASSLGAGQETQYF. Written as DNA, the CDR3 is TGTGCCAGCAGCTTAGGTGCAGGGCAAGAGACCCAGTACTTC.

The chain has TRBV7-9 and TRBJ2-7, with D possibly being TRBD1 (6 bases). CDR1 and CDR2 from the germline V gene are SEHNR and FQNEAQ (reference sequence). CDR3 length: 13 amino acids. V dropped 1 base and J dropped 6 bases, with 10 bases sitting between them. The CDR3 sequence is CASSLVQGREQYF. Here the CDR3 DNA reads TGTGCCAGCAGCTTAGTGCAGGGGCGCGAGCAGTACTTC.

The V gene is TRBV7-2, the J gene TRBJ2-5; 7 bases match TRBD1. CDR3 length: 14 residues. The junction had 8 bases not matched to a gene; V was cut back by 5 bases and J by 5 bases. Per germline, CDR1 SGHTA and CDR2 FQGNSA. CDR3 amino acids: CASSPNDREETQYF. The CDR3 DNA reads TGTGCCAGCAGCCCGAACGACAGGGAGGAGACCCAGTACTTC. Based on the CDR3 plus reference TRBV7-2 and TRBJ2-5, the full variable domain is GAGVSQSPSNKVTEKGKDVELRCDPISGHTALYWYRQSLGQGLEFLIYFQGNSAPDKSGLPSDRFSAERTGGSVSTLTIQRTQQEDSAVYLCASSPNDREETQYFGPGTRLLVL.

This clonotype was observed a handful of times. The chain employs TRBV5-5 and TRBJ1-5; no clear D gene. V was clipped by 0 bases and J by 2 bases, with 12 bases between them. Germline values: CDR1 SGHKS, CDR2 YYEKEE (reference sequence). The CDR3 sequence is 16 residues long. DNA of the CDR3: TGTGCCAGCAGCTTGGAGGCAGGACTCCGCAATCAGCCCCAGCATTTT. Translating it yields CASSLEAGLRNQPQHF.

This clonotype was counted at least ten times. The chain employs TRBV12-3 or TRBV12-4 and TRBJ2-5; D unclear. There are 14 residues in the CDR3. Deletions cut 4 bases from V and 4 bases from J, with 13 bases between. CDR3 residues: CASSSRAARETQYF. CDR3 DNA: TGTGCCAGCAGTTCCCGTGCCGCCCGAGAGACCCAGTACTTC.

This clonotype has just a few counts. V gene TRBV11-2 combines with J gene TRBJ2-3; 9 positions agree with TRBD2. The CDR3 loop spans 16 amino acids. Per germline, CDR1 SGHAT and CDR2 FQNNGV. V trimming: 3 bases; J trimming: 5 bases; junction bases outside the gene matches: 9. Here the CDR3 DNA reads TGTGCCAGCAGCTTTTTGAGTAGCGGGGGTGTAGATACGCAGTATTTT. It specifies CASSFLSSGGVDTQYF.

V gene TRBV7-2 combines with J gene TRBJ2-1; unclear D gene. Germline V CDR1 and CDR2: SGHTA, FQGNSA. This CDR3 has 12 residues. The germline V and J ends were trimmed by 5 bases and 5 bases, with 7 bases remaining between them. The CDR3 reads CASSHPDNEQFF. As DNA, the CDR3 is TGTGCCAGCAGCCACCCGGACAATGAGCAGTTCTTC.

The chain has TRBV20-1 and TRBJ1-2, with D possibly TRBD1 on 5 matching bases. Trimming took 1 base from V and 4 from J, leaving 13 bases between them. Germline V lookup: CDR1 DFQATT, CDR2 SNEGSKA (reference sequence). The CDR3 has 14 amino acids. The chain's CDR3 is CSARGERGFYGYTF. The CDR3 nucleotides read TGCAGTGCTAGAGGAGAACGGGGCTTCTATGGCTACACCTTC.

This clonotype has a handful of counts. V usage is TRBV7-3 and J usage is TRBJ1-5; no clear D. Germline V gene sequence: CDR1 SGHTA, CDR2 FQGTGA. V dropped 5 bases and J dropped 7 bases, with 12 bases sitting between them. There are 13 residues in the CDR3. The CDR3 protein is CASSKSREQPQHF. CDR3 nucleotides: TGTGCCAGCAGCAAATCAAGGGAACAGCCCCAGCATTTT.

V and J are TRBV28 and TRBJ1-3, with TRBD1 matching over 10 bases. The CDR3 has 16 residues. The J segment lost 4 bases and the V segment lost 4 bases, leaving 7 bases of the junction unmatched. Germline lookup yields CDR1 MDHEN and CDR2 SYDVKM. CDR3 in amino acids: CASSSNRDRGGNTIYF. The CDR3 nucleotides are TGTGCCAGCAGTTCTAACCGGGACAGGGGAGGAAACACCATATATTTT.

The chain joins TRBV7-9 to TRBJ1-3; no definite D call. The germline V gene has CDR1 SEHNR and CDR2 FQNEAQ (reference sequence). The CDR3 has 11 residues. V shed 5 bases and J shed 9 bases, with 8 bases lying between them. The CDR3 is CASSQQSTIYF. In DNA, the CDR3 is TGTGCCAGCAGCCAACAAAGCACCATATATTTT.

This clonotype was observed many times. V and J are TRBV6-2 or TRBV6-3 and TRBJ2-2, with 7 bases aligning to TRBD2. The J segment lost 5 bases and the V segment lost 6 bases, leaving 3 bases of the junction unmatched. CDR3 length: 13 residues. Germline-derived CDR1 and CDR2 are MNHEY and SVGEGT. DNA for the CDR3: TGTGCCAGCAGGTGGACTAGTACCGGGGAGCTGTTTTTT. Translating gives CASRWTSTGELFF.

This clonotype was detected only a few times. This chain links TRBV6-2 or TRBV6-3 with TRBJ2-2; TRBD2 agrees at 10 bases. This CDR3 comprises 17 residues. CDR1 and CDR2 (germline): MNHEY, SVGEGT. V was pared by 5 bases and J by 4 bases, with 10 bases of the junction left unmatched. The CDR3 protein is CASSNPIAGGGTGELFF. CDR3 nucleotides: TGTGCCAGCAGTAACCCTATAGCGGGAGGCGGCACCGGGGAGCTGTTTTTT.

This clonotype was picked up many times. The V gene is TRBV7-2, the J gene TRBJ2-7; 7 nucleotides align to TRBD2. Germline CDR1 and CDR2: SGHTA and FQGNSA. The CDR3 length is 17 residues. With 2 bases clipped from V and 0 bases from J, the junction kept 10 bases outside the gene matches. As DNA, the CDR3 is TGTGCCAGCAGCTTATGGGGTACCGGCGGGAGCTCCTACGAGCAGTACTTC. Translation gives CASSLWGTGGSSYEQYF.

This chain uses TRBV12-3 or TRBV12-4 with TRBJ1-5; no clear D gene. Trimming took off 4 bases at V and 8 bases at J, with 12 bases between the two ends. The CDR3 runs 13 residues. The CDR3 spells CASSSGIREPQHF. Here the CDR3 DNA reads TGTGCCAGCAGTTCGGGGATCAGAGAGCCCCAGCATTTT.

The DNA of the CDR3 is TGCAGTGCTAGAGATCGACAGCGCCTTCGGCCCCAGCATTTT. Translation: CSARDRQRLRPQHF. The chain employs TRBV20-1 and TRBJ1-5; a possible D gene is TRBD1 (5 bases). The CDR3 covers 14 residues. V lost 0 bases to trimming and J lost 9 bases, with 15 bases between them. CDR1 is DFQATT and CDR2 is SNEGSKA in the germline V gene (reference sequence).

This chain links TRBV20-1 with TRBJ1-1; perhaps TRBD1 as D (6 bases). Germline values: CDR1 DFQATT, CDR2 SNEGSKA (reference sequence). V was shortened by 6 bases and J by 2 bases, with 16 bases between the two germline ends. The CDR3 extends over 14 amino acids. The CDR3 DNA reads TGCAGTGCGCGGCCGGGACACGCAAACACTGAAGCTTTCTTT. Protein sequence: CSARPGHANTEAFF.

With regard to this clonotype: A much larger clone sits a single nucleotide away, making a read error possible. The V call is TRBV10-2, the J call TRBJ1-2, with no clear D. There are 12 residues in the CDR3. CDR1 and CDR2 (germline): WSHSY, SAAADI. For the CDR3, the DNA is TGCGCCAGCAGTGGCGAGGGCTATTGCTACACCTTC. Protein: CASSGEGYCYTF.

The chain is built from TRBV7-6 and TRBJ2-1; 9 nucleotides match TRBD1. Trimming at V came to 1 base and at J to 10 bases, leaving 8 bases not matched to a gene. Germline V gene data show CDR1 as SGHVS and CDR2 as FNYEAQ. This CDR3 is built from 15 residues. The CDR3 DNA sequence: TGTGCCAGCAGCTTAGATGGGACAGGGATCGGGGAGCAGTTCTTC. Translation gives CASSLDGTGIGEQFF.

The chain has TRBV6-1 and TRBJ2-7; TRBD2 agrees at 14 bases. From germline, CDR1 is MNHNS and CDR2 SASEGT. Trimming took 7 bases from V and 0 from J; bases not matched to a gene: 8. This CDR3 has 17 residues. The CDR3 bases are TGTGCCAGCAAATTCGGGACTAGCGGGGGAAGCTCCTACGAGCAGTACTTC. Protein product: CASKFGTSGGSSYEQYF.

This clonotype was recorded at least ten times. The V and J genes are TRBV7-2 and TRBJ1-5; the D is unclear. Between the trimmed V and J ends, which lost 5 bases and 4 bases, there was a span of 12 bases. In germline, CDR1 is SGHTA, CDR2 FQGNSA. The CDR3 contains 14 residues. The CDR3 sequence: CASSAWSANQPQHF. The DNA of the CDR3 is TGTGCCAGCAGCGCCTGGTCAGCGAATCAGCCCCAGCATTTT.

This clonotype appeared many times. The rearrangement joins TRBV7-2 to TRBJ2-3; unclear D gene. Trimming removed 3 bases from V and 0 bases from J, with 10 bases in between. Looked up from germline, CDR1 is SGHTA and CDR2 is FQGNSA. There are 15 residues in the CDR3. CDR3 sequence: CASSFRWASTDTQYF. Here the CDR3 DNA reads TGTGCCAGCAGCTTCCGGTGGGCCAGCACAGATACGCAGTATTTT.

V is TRBV4-3 and J is TRBJ2-2; 10 nucleotides match TRBD2. CDR1 and CDR2 (germline): LGHNA, YSLEER. Germline trimming cut 2 bases from V and 4 bases from J; bases unmatched to any gene: 4. The CDR3 is 16 residues long. CDR3 DNA sequence: TGCGCCAGCAGCCAAACACTAGCGGGGCTCACCGGGGAGCTGTTTTTT. The encoded protein is CASSQTLAGLTGELFF.

This clonotype has just a few counts. The chain recombines TRBV5-4 with TRBJ2-7; D is possibly TRBD2 (7 bases). Trimming cost V 5 bases and J 1 base, with 16 bases left between them. The CDR3 loop spans 15 amino acids. The germline V gene encodes CDR1 SGHNT and CDR2 YYREEE (reference sequence). The CDR3 protein is CASSWGGSASYEQYF. The DNA of the CDR3 is TGTGCCAGCAGTTGGGGGGGCTCCGCGTCCTACGAGCAGTACTTC. Using reference TRBV5-4 and TRBJ2-7 for the parts outside the CDR3, the full variable domain is ETGVTQSPTHLIKTRGQQVTLRCSSQSGHNTVSWYQQALGQGPQFIFQYYREEENGRGNFPPRFSGLQFPNYSSELNVNALELDDSALYLCASSWGGSASYEQYFGPGTRLTVT.

This chain joins TRBV6-6 and TRBJ2-5; D remains ambiguous. The germline V and J ends were trimmed by 5 bases and 3 bases, with 10 bases remaining between them. The CDR3 sequence is 13 residues long. Germline CDR1 reads MNHNY; CDR2 reads SVGAGI (reference sequence). Here the CDR3 DNA reads TGTGCCAGCAGTGTAATTAGGAAAGAGACCCAGTACTTC. Its translation is CASSVIRKETQYF.

Turning to this clonotype: Because the CDR3 is missing its conserved closing phenylalanine or tryptophan, this is likely a read error. This chain links TRBV12-3 or TRBV12-4 with TRBJ2-1; TRBD1 agrees at 11 bases. The V gene end was trimmed by 6 bases and the J gene end by 3 bases; junction bases not matched to a gene: 4. CDR3 length equals 15 residues. As DNA, the CDR3 is TGTGCCAGCAGGACGGGACAGGGGGTCTACAATGAGCAGTTCTCC. As protein: CASRTGQGVYNEQFS.

This clonotype was counted a few times. The chain couples TRBV28 to TRBJ1-2; maybe TRBD1 (5 bases). CDR3 length: 14 amino acids. V lost 10 bases and J 3 bases, leaving 18 bases between the germline ends. The germline V gene has CDR1 MDHEN and CDR2 SYDVKM. CDR3 in DNA: TGTGCCAATTTAAAACCGGGGACGGACTATGGCTACACCTTC. Its protein is CANLKPGTDYGYTF.

This clonotype was seen only a few times. A read error may explain this, as a much larger clone is one base away. V is TRBV7-2 and J is TRBJ1-6, with 7 bases that match TRBD1. The CDR3 is made up of 16 amino acids. V shed 8 bases and J 4 bases; nucleotides not matched to a gene: 11. CDR1 and CDR2 from the germline V gene are SGHTA and FQGNSA. CDR3 in amino acids: CASGATGTAYNSPLHF. The CDR3 DNA sequence: TGTGCCAGCGGCGCGACCGGGACAGCATATAATTCACCCCTCCACTTT. The full variable domain, rest sourced from reference TRBV7-2 and TRBJ1-6, is GAGVSQSPSNKVTEKGKDVELRCDPISGHTALYWYRQSLGQGLEFLIYFQGNSAPDKSGLPSDRFSAERTGGSVSTLTIQRTQQEDSAVYLCASGATGTAYNSPLHFGNGTRLTVT.